Presented here are 5 T cell receptor beta chains from one specimen sequenced in a study of blood T cells in healthy people across ages. A second PCR of about 7 to 11 cycles used a sample-barcoded 5' primer and a J-beta primer mix. TCRdb called the 5' RACE reads again in MiXCR, with one record for every CDR3 protein. The sample records some 800,000 distinct CDR3 sequences, about 42% being singletons. The specimen was blood. These receptors were taken from a man aged 60 to 75 in good health.

V usage is TRBV5-1 and J usage is TRBJ1-2; 9 bases agree with TRBD1. Germline trimming cut 4 bases from V and 8 bases from J; bases unmatched to any gene: 18. The CDR3 has 17 amino acids. Germline CDR1 SGHRS, CDR2 YFSETQ. The CDR3 is CASSLKPPGTGIDGYTF. DNA for the CDR3: TGCGCCAGCAGCCTCAAGCCTCCCGGGACAGGGATTGACGGCTACACCTTC.

The V call is TRBV20-1, the J call TRBJ2-1, with TRBD2 matching over 7 bases. The J segment lost 2 bases and the V segment lost 7 bases, leaving 8 bases of the junction unmatched. This CDR3 comprises 14 residues. Germline loops: CDR1 DFQATT, CDR2 SNEGSKA (reference sequence). CDR3 region: CSGASGYTYNEQFF. Written as DNA, the CDR3 is TGCAGTGGGGCTAGCGGATATACCTACAATGAGCAGTTCTTC.

The chain links TRBV20-1 to TRBJ2-3, with D possibly being TRBD1 or TRBD2 (5 bases each). V lost 2 bases and J 4 bases, leaving 7 bases between the germline ends. Per germline, CDR1 DFQATT and CDR2 SNEGSKA (reference sequence). This CDR3 is built from 12 residues. The CDR3 DNA sequence: TGCAGTGCTAGACGGGGCCCAGATACGCAGTATTTT. It translates to CSARRGPDTQYF.

This chain joins TRBV6-1 and TRBJ2-5; D perhaps matches TRBD2 (6 bases). The CDR3 spans 13 residues. Germline V lookup: CDR1 MNHNS, CDR2 SASEGT. The V end was cut by 2 bases, the J end by 11 bases, with 15 bases between. CDR3 nucleotides: TGTGCCAGCAGTGAAATGCGGGATGATGAGCAGTACTTC. This codes for CASSEMRDDEQYF.

The chain carries TRBV5-6 and TRBJ2-7; 9 bases agree with TRBD1. Looked up from germline, CDR1 is SGHDT and CDR2 is YYEEEE. V shed 1 base, J shed 0 bases, and the junction held 5 bases outside the gene matches. CDR3 length equals 16 residues. CDR3 DNA sequence: TGTGCCAGCAGCTTGTACGGGACAGGGAGCTCCTACGAGCAGTACTTC. This codes for CASSLYGTGSSYEQYF.